What follows are 32 T cell receptor beta chains derived from one specimen sequenced in a study of blood T cell repertoires in COVID-19. TCRdb keeps only in-frame clones here, not all; method: immunoSEQ multiplex PCR. The table lists 20,000 to 25,000 clones, approximately 84% of them singletons. Sequencing input: peripheral blood. These receptors were collected from an elderly woman with acute or convalescent COVID-19.

This CDR3 reads CASSQALNRVDGYTF. DNA of the CDR3: TGCGCCAGCAGCCAAGCTCTAAATCGGGTCGATGGCTACACCTTC. The chain combines TRBV4-1 with TRBJ1-2; D gene ambiguous. Per the germline V gene, CDR1 is MGHRA and CDR2 is YSYEKL. The CDR3 has 15 amino acids. Trimming removed 1 base from V and 6 bases from J, with 15 bases in between.

This chain links TRBV10-3 with TRBJ2-3; D is ambiguous. This CDR3 has 14 amino acids. Germline CDR1 is ENHRY and CDR2 is SYGVKD. Trimming left V 3 bases short and J 3 bases short, with 10 bases between. This chain's CDR3 is CAISDSTFTDTQYF. The DNA for the CDR3 is TGTGCCATCAGTGATTCGACTTTTACAGATACGCAGTATTTT.

The chain recombines TRBV6-5 with TRBJ2-7, with 9 bases lining up with TRBD1. The V gene's germline CDR1 is MNHEY and CDR2 SVGAGI. With 7 bases clipped from V and 2 bases from J, the junction kept 9 bases outside the gene matches. This CDR3 region has 15 residues. CDR3 region: CASTYKDRGAYEQYF. The CDR3 nucleotides are TGTGCCAGCACATATAAGGACAGGGGCGCCTACGAGCAGTACTTC.

The chain combines TRBV4-3 with TRBJ2-3; 8 positions agree with TRBD1. V shed 3 bases and J 4 bases; nucleotides not matched to a gene: 3. CDR3 length: 14 amino acids. Germline values: CDR1 LGHNA, CDR2 YSLEER. The CDR3 is CASSHGQGPDTQYF. CDR3 nucleotides: TGCGCCAGCAGCCACGGACAGGGCCCAGATACGCAGTATTTT.

The J gene is TRBJ2-3, the V gene TRBV29-1; D is uncertain. This CDR3 comprises 13 residues. In germline, CDR1 is SQVTM, CDR2 ANQGSEA. Trimming took 2 bases from V and 3 from J, leaving 9 bases between them. The CDR3 DNA reads as TGCAGCGTTGAATCCGCAGGTACAGATACGCAGTATTTT. Translated: CSVESAGTDTQYF.

J is TRBJ2-1 and V is TRBV5-4; D gene ambiguous. Germline CDR1 SGHNT, CDR2 YYREEE (reference sequence). CDR3 length equals 13 residues. The V and J ends lost 4 bases and 6 bases respectively, with 11 bases between them. CDR3 residues: CASSRNTGNEQFF. The CDR3 DNA follows: TGTGCCAGCAGCCGAAATACGGGCAATGAGCAGTTCTTC. The variable domain in full, with the rest retrieved from reference TRBV5-4 and TRBJ2-1, is ETGVTQSPTHLIKTRGQQVTLRCSSQSGHNTVSWYQQALGQGPQFIFQYYREEENGRGNFPPRFSGLQFPNYSSELNVNALELDDSALYLCASSRNTGNEQFFGPGTRLTVL.

This clone showed up just once. The rearrangement joins TRBV30 to TRBJ2-3; 10 positions agree with TRBD1. Losses at the gene ends were 6 bases for V and 4 bases for J; bases not matched to a gene: 7. The germline V gene has CDR1 GTSNPN and CDR2 SVGIG (reference sequence). The CDR3 runs to 14 residues. The CDR3 DNA is TGTGCCTGCTCCACTGGGACAGGGGCAGATACGCAGTATTTT. Translated: CACSTGTGADTQYF.

The gene calls are TRBV4-3 and TRBJ1-2; TRBD1 aligns across 8 bases. V shed 1 base, J shed 4 bases, and the junction held 11 bases outside the gene matches. In germline, CDR1 is LGHNA, CDR2 YSLEER. This CDR3 is built from 17 residues. CDR3 sequence reads: CASSQVDAGTGTYGYTF. DNA for the CDR3: TGCGCCAGCAGCCAAGTGGATGCAGGGACAGGCACCTATGGCTACACCTTC.

This clone was detected a few times. The chain recombines TRBV6-2 or TRBV6-3 with TRBJ1-5, with 11 bases matching TRBD1. The CDR3 covers 16 residues. The germline V gene has CDR1 MNHEY and CDR2 SVGEGT. Losses at the gene ends were 5 bases for V and 8 bases for J; bases not matched to a gene: 11. The CDR3 DNA reads TGTGCCAGCAGTCAGGACAGGGGGCCCGGATTGGAGCCCCAGCATTTT. The encoded protein is CASSQDRGPGLEPQHF.

The chain recombines TRBV7-2 with TRBJ2-3; the match to TRBD2 covers 8 bases. The CDR3 covers 16 residues. V lost 1 base to trimming and J lost 4 bases; unmatched junction nucleotides: 7. Germline loops: CDR1 SGHTA, CDR2 FQGNSA. The CDR3 protein is CASSLGLAGTSDTQYF. In DNA, the CDR3 is TGTGCCAGCAGCTTAGGTCTAGCGGGTACCTCAGATACGCAGTATTTT.

This chain connects TRBV6-5 to TRBJ2-1; 13 nucleotides agree with TRBD2. CDR1 and CDR2 from the germline V gene are MNHEY and SVGAGI. V shed 6 bases and J 8 bases; nucleotides not matched to a gene: 7. This CDR3 has 15 residues. CDR3 amino acids: CASRTLAGGFYEQFF. The DNA of the CDR3 is TGTGCCAGCAGAACACTAGCGGGAGGGTTCTATGAGCAGTTCTTC.

The CDR3 loop is CASSLGGAQETQYF. For the CDR3, the DNA is TGTGCCAGCAGTCTAGGGGGTGCTCAAGAGACCCAGTACTTC. This chain joins TRBV6-6 and TRBJ2-5; the D gene is possibly TRBD1 (6 bases). V lost 5 bases to trimming and J lost 2 bases, with 12 bases between them. The CDR3 is made up of 14 amino acids. Germline lookup yields CDR1 MNHNY and CDR2 SVGAGI (reference sequence).

J is TRBJ1-2 and V is TRBV7-2, with D possibly being TRBD1 (6 bases). The CDR3 totals 17 residues. Between the trimmed V and J ends, which lost 4 bases and 6 bases, there was a span of 24 bases. Germline values: CDR1 SGHTA, CDR2 FQGNSA. The CDR3 DNA follows: TGTGCCAGCAGCTCACAAGGGGGTGCTACGGCCTTCGATGGCTACACCTTC. Protein sequence: CASSSQGGATAFDGYTF. The variable domain in full, with the rest retrieved from reference TRBV7-2 and TRBJ1-2, is GAGVSQSPSNKVTEKGKDVELRCDPISGHTALYWYRQSLGQGLEFLIYFQGNSAPDKSGLPSDRFSAERTGGSVSTLTIQRTQQEDSAVYLCASSSQGGATAFDGYTFGSGTRLTVV.

The chain joins TRBV19 to TRBJ1-1; TRBD1 aligns across 8 bases. With 6 bases clipped from V and 0 bases from J, the junction kept 3 bases outside the gene matches. Germline V lookup: CDR1 LNHDA, CDR2 SQIVND (reference sequence). The CDR3 sequence is 14 residues long. CDR3 sequence (DNA): TGTGCCAGTAGGTACAGGGGGGTGAACACTGAAGCTTTCTTT. Amino acids: CASRYRGVNTEAFF.

The genes are TRBV19 and TRBJ2-4; 8 nucleotides line up with TRBD1. With 5 bases clipped from V and 2 bases from J, the junction kept 11 bases outside the gene matches. This CDR3 comprises 17 residues. Germline CDR1 is LNHDA and CDR2 is SQIVND (reference sequence). CDR3 amino acids: CASSSPTGAKPKNIQYF. The CDR3 DNA is TGTGCCAGTAGTTCACCGACAGGGGCCAAACCCAAAAACATTCAGTACTTC.

The chain has TRBV19 and TRBJ2-7; D is perhaps TRBD2 (5 bases). Looked up from germline, CDR1 is LNHDA and CDR2 is SQIVND (reference sequence). The length of the CDR3 is 14 residues. V shed 4 bases and J shed 0 bases, with 10 bases lying between them. This CDR3 reads CASSTVGSSYEQYF. Written as DNA, the CDR3 is TGTGCCAGTAGTACGGTGGGGAGCTCCTACGAGCAGTACTTC.

This clone has a single count. The chain uses TRBV3-1 (or the pseudogene TRBV3-2) and TRBJ1-1, with D perhaps matching TRBD1 (6 bases). The CDR3 consists of 13 residues. V lost 0 bases and J 8 bases, leaving 10 bases between the germline ends. Germline assignment: CDR1 LGHDT and CDR2 YNNKEL (reference sequence). CDR3 coding DNA: TGTGCCAGCAGCCAAGATATGGACAGAGAAGCTTTCTTT. Amino acids: CASSQDMDREAFF.

This chain uses TRBV5-6 with TRBJ2-3; TRBD2 is a possible D gene (5 bases). CDR3 size: 12 residues. Germline V CDR1 and CDR2: SGHDT, YYEEEE. V lost 4 bases to trimming and J lost 15 bases, with 18 bases between them. The CDR3 region has the DNA TGTGCCAGCAGCCCCGGTGCCGGGGAAGGTTATTTT. The encoded protein is CASSPGAGEGYF.

The rearrangement links TRBV7-6 to TRBJ2-1; TRBD2 matches 10 bases. Germline V gene sequence: CDR1 SGHVS, CDR2 FNYEAQ. This CDR3 contains 15 residues. V trimming: 3 bases; J trimming: 4 bases; junction bases outside the gene matches: 3. CDR3 coding DNA: TGTGCCAGCAGCTTTCTAGCGGGAGTGTACAATGAGCAGTTCTTC. Amino acids: CASSFLAGVYNEQFF.

This chain connects TRBV5-8 to TRBJ2-7; possibly TRBD2 for D (5 bases). The V end lost 3 bases, the J end lost 2 bases, and 12 bases lay between the germline ends. The CDR3 covers 14 residues. In germline, CDR1 is SGHTS, CDR2 YDEGEE. The CDR3 is CASSWEAGTYEQYF. CDR3 nucleotide sequence: TGTGCCAGCAGCTGGGAAGCCGGGACCTACGAGCAGTACTTC.

This rearrangement joins TRBV27 to TRBJ2-6; a weak D match, TRBD1 (5 bases). CDR1 MNHEY and CDR2 SMNVEV come from the germline V gene (reference sequence). The V end lost 6 bases, the J end lost 6 bases, and 15 bases lay between the germline ends. This CDR3 region has 15 residues. CDR3 residues: CASRMRQGEANVLTF. The CDR3 region has the DNA TGTGCCAGCAGGATGAGGCAGGGTGAGGCCAACGTCCTGACTTTC.

V is TRBV20-1 and J is TRBJ1-5; maybe TRBD1 (6 bases). CDR1 is DFQATT, CDR2 SNEGSKA, per germline (reference sequence). Trimming shortened V by 3 bases and J by 2 bases, and 17 bases separated the two germline ends. The CDR3 loop spans 16 amino acids. The DNA for the CDR3 is TGCAGTGCTAGTAGAGAGGGAGGGGGAGGCAATCAGCCCCAGCATTTT. It yields the protein CSASREGGGGNQPQHF.

The V gene is TRBV6-5, the J gene TRBJ1-1; 12 nucleotides line up with TRBD1. CDR1 and CDR2 (germline): MNHEY, SVGAGI. The CDR3 is made up of 15 amino acids. J gave up 10 bases and V 6 bases, and 12 bases lay outside the gene matches. The CDR3 sequence is CASRGQGATPFGAFF. Here the CDR3 DNA reads TGTGCCAGCAGGGGACAGGGGGCGACCCCGTTTGGAGCTTTCTTT.

The chain is built from TRBV19 and TRBJ1-5; 9 bases agree with TRBD1. The CDR3 sequence is 14 residues long. Unmatched junction bases numbered 6, after V lost 6 bases and J lost 6 bases. Germline CDR1 and CDR2: LNHDA and SQIVND (reference sequence). In nucleotides, the CDR3 is TGTGCCAGTAGATGGGACAGGGAGGCTCAGCCCCAGCATTTT. Amino acids: CASRWDREAQPQHF.

The V call is TRBV12-5, the J call TRBJ1-5; no firm D call. V was trimmed by 2 bases and J by 5 bases, leaving 4 bases between them. Germline values: CDR1 LGHNT, CDR2 FRNRAP. The CDR3 has 12 residues. Here the CDR3 DNA reads TGTGCTAGTGGTTTGCCTGATCAGCCCCAGCATTTT. Its protein product is CASGLPDQPQHF.

The chain is built from TRBV19 and TRBJ1-2; D may be TRBD1 (5 bases). V lost 9 bases, J lost 3 bases, and 17 bases lay in between. CDR3 length equals 14 residues. From germline, CDR1 is LNHDA and CDR2 SQIVND (reference sequence). CDR3 in DNA: TGTGCCAGCCAAGCGACAGCCCTCTACTATGGCTACACCTTC. Translating gives CASQATALYYGYTF.

This chain uses TRBV10-3 with TRBJ1-2; 8 nucleotides match TRBD1. Unmatched junction bases numbered 10, after V lost 8 bases and J lost 2 bases. Germline V gene lookup returns CDR1 ENHRY and CDR2 SYGVKD. The CDR3 totals 15 residues. CDR3 in DNA: TGTGCCATCCTAGACCCTCGGACAGGGAACTATGGCTACACCTTC. Translating gives CAILDPRTGNYGYTF.

DNA for the CDR3: TGTGCCAGCAGCTCCCCCGGACTAGCGGTTTCCTACAATGAGCAGTTCTTC. Residues: CASSSPGLAVSYNEQFF. The chain carries TRBV7-2 and TRBJ2-1; 10 bases line up with TRBD2. The trim removed 4 bases at V and 1 base at J, leaving 7 bases unmatched. The CDR3 runs 17 residues. Germline V lookup: CDR1 SGHTA, CDR2 FQGNSA.

This chain joins TRBV4-1 and TRBJ1-2; D gene ambiguous. Trimming pared 1 base from V and 5 bases from J, leaving 11 bases between. Germline CDR1 MGHRA, CDR2 YSYEKL. This CDR3 has 14 amino acids. This chain's CDR3 is CASSQAPQIYGYTF. The CDR3 coding sequence is TGCGCCAGCAGCCAAGCCCCACAGATATATGGCTACACCTTC.

J is TRBJ2-7 and V is TRBV7-9; 7 bases fit TRBD2. This CDR3 is built from 15 residues. Unmatched junction bases numbered 15, after V lost 7 bases and J lost 6 bases. Germline CDR1 SEHNR, CDR2 FQNEAQ (reference sequence). This chain's CDR3 is CASTVTLGGQSEQYF. CDR3 in DNA: TGTGCCAGCACTGTCACCTTGGGAGGGCAAAGCGAGCAGTACTTC. Full variable domain (missing parts from reference TRBV7-9 and TRBJ2-7): DTGVSQNPRHKITKRGQNVTFRCDPISEHNRLYWYRQTLGQGPEFLTYFQNEAQLEKSRLLSDRFSAERPKGSFSTLEIQRTEQGDSAMYLCASTVTLGGQSEQYFGPGTRLTVT.

The chain couples TRBV10-3 to TRBJ2-1, with D possibly being TRBD1 (6 bases). Trimming removed 6 bases from V and 8 bases from J, with 17 bases in between. The CDR3 runs to 14 residues. The V gene's germline CDR1 is ENHRY and CDR2 SYGVKD. CDR3 sequence reads: CAIREDSQWDEQFF. CDR3 sequence (DNA): TGTGCCATCAGGGAGGACAGTCAATGGGATGAGCAGTTCTTC.

The chain links TRBV12-5 to TRBJ1-5, with TRBD1 matching over 8 bases. This CDR3 spans 16 amino acids. Germline CDR1 is LGHNT and CDR2 is FRNRAP. V lost 3 bases and J lost 5; bases outside the gene matches: 9. The CDR3 region is CASGFPDRAGYQPQHF. CDR3 DNA: TGTGCTAGTGGTTTCCCGGACAGGGCGGGTTATCAGCCCCAGCATTTT.